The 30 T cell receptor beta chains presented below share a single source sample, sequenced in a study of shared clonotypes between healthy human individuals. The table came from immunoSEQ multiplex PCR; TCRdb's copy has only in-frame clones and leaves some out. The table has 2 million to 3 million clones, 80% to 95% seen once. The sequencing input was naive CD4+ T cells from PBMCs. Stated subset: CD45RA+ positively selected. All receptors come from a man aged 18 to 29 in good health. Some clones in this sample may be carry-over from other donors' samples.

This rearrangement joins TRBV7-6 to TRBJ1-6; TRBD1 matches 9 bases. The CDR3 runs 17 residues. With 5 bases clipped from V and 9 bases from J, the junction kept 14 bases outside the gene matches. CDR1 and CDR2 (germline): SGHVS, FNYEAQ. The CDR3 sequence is CASSLNTTGQGGSPLHF. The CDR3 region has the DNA TGTGCCAGCAGCCTAAATACCACGGGACAGGGTGGTTCACCCCTCCACTTT.

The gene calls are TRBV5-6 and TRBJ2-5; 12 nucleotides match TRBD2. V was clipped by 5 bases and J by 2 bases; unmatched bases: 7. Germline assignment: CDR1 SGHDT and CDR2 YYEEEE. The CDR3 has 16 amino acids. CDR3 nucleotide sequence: TGTGCCAGCAGTCTGACTAGCGGGAGTGCACAAGAGACCCAGTACTTC. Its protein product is CASSLTSGSAQETQYF.

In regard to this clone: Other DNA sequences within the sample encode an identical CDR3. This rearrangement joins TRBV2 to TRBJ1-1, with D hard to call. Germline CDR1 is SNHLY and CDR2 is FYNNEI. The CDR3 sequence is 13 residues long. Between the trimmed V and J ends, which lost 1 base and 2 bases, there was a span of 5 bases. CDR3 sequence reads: CASSEEINTEAFF. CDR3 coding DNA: TGTGCCAGCAGTGAAGAGATCAACACTGAAGCTTTCTTT. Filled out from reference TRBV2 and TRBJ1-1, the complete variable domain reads EPEVTQTPSHQVTQMGQEVILRCVPISNHLYFYWYRQILGQKVEFLVSFYNNEISEKSEIFDDQFSVERPDGSNFTLKIRSTKLEDSAMYFCASSEEINTEAFFGQGTRLTVV.

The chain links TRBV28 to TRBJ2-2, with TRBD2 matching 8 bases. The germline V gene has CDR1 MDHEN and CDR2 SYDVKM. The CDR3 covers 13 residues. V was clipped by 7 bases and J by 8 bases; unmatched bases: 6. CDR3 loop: CASKTSGRGELFF. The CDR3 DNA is TGTGCCAGCAAAACTAGCGGTAGAGGGGAGCTGTTTTTT.

The CDR3: CASSYKGSPDTQYF. The CDR3 coding sequence is TGTGCCAGCAGTTACAAGGGCAGTCCAGATACGCAGTATTTT. The gene calls are TRBV6-5 and TRBJ2-3; D gene uncertain. V lost 2 bases and J 4 bases, leaving 10 bases between the germline ends. The CDR3 loop spans 14 amino acids. CDR1 and CDR2 (germline): MNHEY, SVGAGI.

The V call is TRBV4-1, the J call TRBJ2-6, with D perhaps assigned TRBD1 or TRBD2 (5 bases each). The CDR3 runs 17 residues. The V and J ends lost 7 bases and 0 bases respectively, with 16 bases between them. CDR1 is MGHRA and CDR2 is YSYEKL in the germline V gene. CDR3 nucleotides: TGCGCCAGCACCTCGGGGACCATCTTCTCTGGGGCCAACGTCCTGACTTTC. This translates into CASTSGTIFSGANVLTF.

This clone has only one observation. This CDR3 reads CASSPAPSGNTIYF. The CDR3 DNA reads as TGTGCCAGCTCACCAGCCCCCTCTGGAAACACCATATATTTT. The genes are TRBV18 and TRBJ1-3; no clear D. This CDR3 comprises 14 residues. Per the germline V gene, CDR1 is KGHSH and CDR2 is LQKENI. Trimming left V 2 bases short and J 0 bases short, with 5 bases between.

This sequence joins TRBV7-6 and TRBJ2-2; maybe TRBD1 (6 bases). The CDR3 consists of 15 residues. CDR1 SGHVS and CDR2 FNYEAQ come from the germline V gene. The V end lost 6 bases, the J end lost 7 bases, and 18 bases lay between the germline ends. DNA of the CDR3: TGTGCCAGCAGAGCACCAGGGGTTCGGGGCGGGGAGCTGTTTTTT. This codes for CASRAPGVRGGELFF.

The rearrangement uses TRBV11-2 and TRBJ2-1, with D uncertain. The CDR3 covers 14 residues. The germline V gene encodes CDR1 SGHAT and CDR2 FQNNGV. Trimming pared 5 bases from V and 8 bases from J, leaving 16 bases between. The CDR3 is CASSPQRATHEQFF. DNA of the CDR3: TGTGCCAGCAGCCCCCAAAGAGCTACCCATGAGCAGTTCTTC.

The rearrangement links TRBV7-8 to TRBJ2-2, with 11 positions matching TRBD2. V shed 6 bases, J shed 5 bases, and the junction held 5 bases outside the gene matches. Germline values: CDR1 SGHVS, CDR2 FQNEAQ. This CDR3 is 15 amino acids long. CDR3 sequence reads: CASSSTSGGTGELFF. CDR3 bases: TGTGCCAGCAGTTCTACTAGCGGGGGAACCGGGGAGCTGTTTTTT.

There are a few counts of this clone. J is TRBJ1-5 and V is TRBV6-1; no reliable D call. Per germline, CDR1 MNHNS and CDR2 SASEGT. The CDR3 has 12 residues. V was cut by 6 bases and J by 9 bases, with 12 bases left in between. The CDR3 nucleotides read TGTGCCAGCAGATTAGCGTGGGGGCCCCAGCATTTT. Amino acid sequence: CASRLAWGPQHF.

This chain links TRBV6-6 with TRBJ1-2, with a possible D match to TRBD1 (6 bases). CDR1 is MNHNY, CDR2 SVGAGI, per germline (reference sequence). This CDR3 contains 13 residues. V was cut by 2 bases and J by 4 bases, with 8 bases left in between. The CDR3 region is CASSYDRSYGYTF. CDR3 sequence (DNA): TGTGCCAGCAGTTACGACAGGAGCTATGGCTACACCTTC.

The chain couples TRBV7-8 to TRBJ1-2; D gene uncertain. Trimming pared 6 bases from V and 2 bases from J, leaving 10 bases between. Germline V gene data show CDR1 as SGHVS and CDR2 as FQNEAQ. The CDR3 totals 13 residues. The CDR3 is CASSQAKNYGYTF. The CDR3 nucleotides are TGTGCCAGCAGTCAAGCTAAGAACTATGGCTACACCTTC.

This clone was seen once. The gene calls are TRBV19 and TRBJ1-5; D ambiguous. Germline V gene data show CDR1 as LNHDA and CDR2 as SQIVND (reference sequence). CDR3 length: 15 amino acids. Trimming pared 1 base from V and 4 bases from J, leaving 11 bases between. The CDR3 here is CASSIGSASNQPQHF. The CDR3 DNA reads TGTGCCAGTAGTATAGGGTCAGCCTCTAATCAGCCCCAGCATTTT.

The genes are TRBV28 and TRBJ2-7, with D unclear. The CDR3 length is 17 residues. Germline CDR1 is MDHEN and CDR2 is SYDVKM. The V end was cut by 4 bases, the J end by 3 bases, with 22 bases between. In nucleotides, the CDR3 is TGTGCCAGCAGTTATCCCCCTGACAAAGCGCTTTTCTACGAGCAGTACTTC. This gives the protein CASSYPPDKALFYEQYF. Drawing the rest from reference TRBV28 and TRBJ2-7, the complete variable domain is DVKVTQSSRYLVKRTGEKVFLECVQDMDHENMFWYRQDPGLGLRLIYFSYDVKMKEKGDIPEGYSVSREKKERFSLILESASTNQTSMYLCASSYPPDKALFYEQYFGPGTRLTVT.

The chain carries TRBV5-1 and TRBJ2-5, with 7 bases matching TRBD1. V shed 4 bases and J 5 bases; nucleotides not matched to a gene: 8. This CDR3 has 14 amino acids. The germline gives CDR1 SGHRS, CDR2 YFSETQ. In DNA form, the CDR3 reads TGCGCCAGCAGCACGGGGACAGTGGGGGAGACCCAGTACTTC. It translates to CASSTGTVGETQYF.

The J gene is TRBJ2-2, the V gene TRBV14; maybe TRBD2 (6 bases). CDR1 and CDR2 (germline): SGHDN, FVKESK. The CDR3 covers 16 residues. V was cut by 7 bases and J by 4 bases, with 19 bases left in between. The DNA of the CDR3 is TGTGCCAGCACCCCAATGGTGGCGGGATCCACCGGGGAGCTGTTTTTT. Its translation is CASTPMVAGSTGELFF.

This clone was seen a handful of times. In DNA, the CDR3 is TGTGCCAGCAGCTTTGTACAGGTCTCCACTGAAGCTTTCTTT. Translated: CASSFVQVSTEAFF. The genes are TRBV7-3 and TRBJ1-1, with D perhaps matching TRBD1 (5 bases). In germline, CDR1 is SGHTA, CDR2 FQGTGA. CDR3 length: 14 residues. Trimming cost V 3 bases and J 4 bases, with 12 bases left between them.

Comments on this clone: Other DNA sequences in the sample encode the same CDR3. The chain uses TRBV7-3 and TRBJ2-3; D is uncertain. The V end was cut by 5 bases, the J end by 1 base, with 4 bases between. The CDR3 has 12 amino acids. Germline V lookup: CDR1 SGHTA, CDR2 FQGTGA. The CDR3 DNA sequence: TGTGCCAGCAGCCACGGCACAGATACGCAGTATTTT. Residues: CASSHGTDTQYF.

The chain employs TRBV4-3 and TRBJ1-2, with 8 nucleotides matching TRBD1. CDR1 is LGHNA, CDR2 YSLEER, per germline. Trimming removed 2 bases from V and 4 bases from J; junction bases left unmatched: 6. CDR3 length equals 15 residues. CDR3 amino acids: CASSQRTGTGYGYTF. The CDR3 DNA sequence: TGCGCCAGCAGCCAACGGACAGGGACGGGCTATGGCTACACCTTC.

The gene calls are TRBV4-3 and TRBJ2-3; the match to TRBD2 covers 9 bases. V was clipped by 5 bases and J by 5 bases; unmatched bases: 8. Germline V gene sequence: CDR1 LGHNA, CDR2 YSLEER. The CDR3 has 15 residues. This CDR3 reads CASSSLLAGEDTQYF. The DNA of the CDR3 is TGCGCCAGCAGCTCTCTGTTAGCGGGAGAAGATACGCAGTATTTT.

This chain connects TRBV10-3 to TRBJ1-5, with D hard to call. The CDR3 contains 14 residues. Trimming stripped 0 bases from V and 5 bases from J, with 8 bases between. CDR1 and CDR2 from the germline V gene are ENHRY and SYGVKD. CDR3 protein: CAISESGFYQPQHF. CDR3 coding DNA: TGTGCCATCAGTGAGTCAGGGTTCTATCAGCCCCAGCATTTT.

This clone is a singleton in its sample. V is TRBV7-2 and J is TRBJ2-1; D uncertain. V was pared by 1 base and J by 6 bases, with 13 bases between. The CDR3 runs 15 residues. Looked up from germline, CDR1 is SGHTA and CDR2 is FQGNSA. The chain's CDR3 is CASSLGTATGNEQFF. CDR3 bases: TGTGCCAGCAGCTTAGGGACGGCCACGGGCAATGAGCAGTTCTTC.

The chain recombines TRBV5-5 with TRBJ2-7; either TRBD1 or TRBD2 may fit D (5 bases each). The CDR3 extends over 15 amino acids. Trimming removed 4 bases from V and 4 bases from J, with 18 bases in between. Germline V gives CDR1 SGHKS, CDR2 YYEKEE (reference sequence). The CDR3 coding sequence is TGTGCCAGCAGCCCCACCGGGACGGCCGTTTACGAGCAGTACTTC. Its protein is CASSPTGTAVYEQYF.

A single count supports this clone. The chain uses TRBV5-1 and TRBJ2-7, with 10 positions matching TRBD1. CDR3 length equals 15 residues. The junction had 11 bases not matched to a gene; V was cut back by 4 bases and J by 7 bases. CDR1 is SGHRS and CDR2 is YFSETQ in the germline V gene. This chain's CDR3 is CASSPAGTGAEEQYF. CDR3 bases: TGCGCCAGCAGCCCGGCCGGGACAGGGGCTGAAGAGCAGTACTTC.

In nucleotides, the CDR3 is TGTGCCAGCAGCTTAAAGGGGGCTGGGGCCAACGTCCTGACTTTC. Its translation is CASSLKGAGANVLTF. The chain recombines TRBV5-6 with TRBJ2-6, with a tentative D call TRBD1 (6 bases). The V gene lost 2 bases and the J gene lost 2 bases, with 8 bases spanning the gap. The CDR3 has 15 amino acids. The germline gives CDR1 SGHDT, CDR2 YYEEEE. Full variable domain (rest looked up from reference TRBV5-6 and TRBJ2-6): DAGVTQSPTHLIKTRGQQVTLRCSPKSGHDTVSWYQQALGQGPQFIFQYYEEEERQRGNFPDRFSGHQFPNYSSELNVNALLLGDSALYLCASSLKGAGANVLTFGAGSRLTVL.

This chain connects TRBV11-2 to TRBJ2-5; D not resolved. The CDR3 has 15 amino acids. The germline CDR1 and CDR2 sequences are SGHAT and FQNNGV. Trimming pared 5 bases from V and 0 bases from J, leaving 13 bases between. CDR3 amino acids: CASSPLGANQETQYF. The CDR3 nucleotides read TGTGCCAGCAGCCCTCTCGGAGCGAACCAAGAGACCCAGTACTTC.

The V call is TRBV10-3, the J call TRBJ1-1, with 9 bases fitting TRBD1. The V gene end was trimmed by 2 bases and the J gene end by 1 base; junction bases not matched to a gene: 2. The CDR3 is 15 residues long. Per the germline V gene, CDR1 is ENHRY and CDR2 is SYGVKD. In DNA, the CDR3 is TGTGCCATCAGTGAGGGGGGACAGGGGAACACTGAAGCTTTCTTT. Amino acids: CAISEGGQGNTEAFF.

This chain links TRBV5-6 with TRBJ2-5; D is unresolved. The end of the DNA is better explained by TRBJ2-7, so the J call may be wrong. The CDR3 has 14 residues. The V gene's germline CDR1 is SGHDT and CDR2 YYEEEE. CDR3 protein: CASSQPLLSYEQYF. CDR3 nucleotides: TGTGCCAGCAGCCAACCCTTGCTGAGCTACGAGCAGTACTTC.

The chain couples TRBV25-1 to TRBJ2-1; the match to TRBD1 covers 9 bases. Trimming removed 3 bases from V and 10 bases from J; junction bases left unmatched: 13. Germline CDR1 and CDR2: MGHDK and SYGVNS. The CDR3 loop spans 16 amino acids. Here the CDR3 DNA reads TGTGCCAGCAGTGACCCCAGGACAGGGGCTTCACGGGAGCAGTTCTTC. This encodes CASSDPRTGASREQFF. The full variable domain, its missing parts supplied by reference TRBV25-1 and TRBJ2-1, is EADIYQTPRYLVIGTGKKITLECSQTMGHDKMYWYQQDPGMELHLIHYSYGVNSTEKGDLSSESTVSRIRTEHFPLTLESARPSHTSQYLCASSDPRTGASREQFFGPGTRLTVL.